This T cell receptor beta chain was sequenced during a study of CD8 T cells in ankylosing spondylitis. Findings of the study overall: The study identified a TCR beta motif of eight highly homologous variants that appeared characteristic of ankylosing spondylitis blood.

Each CDR3 protein is one row after TCRdb ran MiXCR on the 5' RACE reads. The data hold a few hundred thousand distinct CDR3 sequences, with roughly 13% observed a single time. Details on this clonotype: Its antigen is not identified.

This CDR3 spans 12 amino acids. Germline V CDR1 and CDR2: LNHDA, SQIVND (reference sequence). The V and J ends lost 5 bases and 7 bases respectively, with 11 bases between them. V gene TRBV19 combines with J gene TRBJ1-1; no reliable D call. Specimen: blood, either unsorted or a sorted T cell fraction (not recorded which). The clonotype was recovered from a male donor with ankylosing spondylitis. CDR3 amino acids: CASSFPQREAFF. The CDR3, as DNA: TGTGCCAGTAGTTTTCCACAGCGTGAAGCTTTCTTT.